This T cell receptor beta chain was identified in a study of blood T cell repertoires in COVID-19. Study as a whole: Samples representing acute and convalescent COVID-19 were sourced from the United States, Italy and Spain. PBMCs, B-cell-depleted T cells, or T cells were the source of the cDNA or gDNA that made up the material.

Under the authors' procedure: Reference gene primers were amplified, and this amplification served to estimate nucleated cell counts. Using immunoSEQ multiplex PCR, the repertoire was profiled, and TCRdb retains in-frame clones only, with some absent. V, J and clone size derive from that table, while D and trimming were established from the DNA sequence. The table shows about 190,000 clones, with 75% to 95% occurring only once. The material sequenced was peripheral blood. This sequence originates from a man over 45 with acute or convalescent COVID-19.

Written as DNA, the CDR3 is TGTGCCAGCAGTGATAGAATGCGGGATTCTTCCTACAATGAGCAGTTCTTC. Its translation: CASSDRMRDSSYNEQFF. This rearrangement joins TRBV6-1 to TRBJ2-1; D might be TRBD2 (6 bases). Trimming took 3 bases from V and 1 from J, leaving 16 bases between them. The CDR3 extends over 17 amino acids. Germline CDR1 MNHNS, CDR2 SASEGT.